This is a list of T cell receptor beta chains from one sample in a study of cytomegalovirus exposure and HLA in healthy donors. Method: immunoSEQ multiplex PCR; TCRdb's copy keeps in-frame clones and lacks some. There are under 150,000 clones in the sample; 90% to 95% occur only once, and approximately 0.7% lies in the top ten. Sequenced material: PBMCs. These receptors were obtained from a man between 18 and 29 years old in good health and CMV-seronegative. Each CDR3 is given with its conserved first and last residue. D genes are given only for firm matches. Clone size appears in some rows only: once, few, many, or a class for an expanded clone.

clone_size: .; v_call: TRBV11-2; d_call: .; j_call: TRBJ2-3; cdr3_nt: TGTGCCAGCAGCTGGGACTCTTATACGCAGTATTTT; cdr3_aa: CASSWDSYTQYF
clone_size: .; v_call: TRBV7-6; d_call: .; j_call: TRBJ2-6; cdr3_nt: TGTGCCAGCAGCCCTTGGACAGACACCTCTGGGGCCAACGTCCTGACTTTC; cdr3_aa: CASSPWTDTSGANVLTF
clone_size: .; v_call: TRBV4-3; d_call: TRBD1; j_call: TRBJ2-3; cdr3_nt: TGCGCCAGCAGCCAAGGTCAGGGGGCTGTCACAGATACGCAGTATTTT; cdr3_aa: CASSQGQGAVTDTQYF
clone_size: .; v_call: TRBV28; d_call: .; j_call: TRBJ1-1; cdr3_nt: TGTGCCAGCAGTTTATCCCACAGGAACACTGAAGCTTTCTTT; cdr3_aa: CASSLSHRNTEAFF
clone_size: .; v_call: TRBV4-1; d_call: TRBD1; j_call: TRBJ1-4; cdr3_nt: TGCGCCAGCAGCTTTCACAGGGGTGGTGATGAAAAACTGTTTTTT; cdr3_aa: CASSFHRGGDEKLFF
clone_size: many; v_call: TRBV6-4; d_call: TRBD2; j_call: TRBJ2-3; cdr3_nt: TGTGCCAGCAGTGAAACTAGCGGGGGCACAGATACGCAGTATTTT; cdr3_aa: CASSETSGGTDTQYF
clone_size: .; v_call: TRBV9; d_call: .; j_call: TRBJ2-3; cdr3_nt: TGTGCCAGCAGCGTAGCCTCCCGCACAGATACGCAGTATTTT; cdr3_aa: CASSVASRTDTQYF
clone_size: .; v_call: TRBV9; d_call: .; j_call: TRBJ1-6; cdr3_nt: TGTGCCAGCAGCGTAGCGGGTAATAATTCACCCCTCCACTTT; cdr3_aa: CASSVAGNNSPLHF
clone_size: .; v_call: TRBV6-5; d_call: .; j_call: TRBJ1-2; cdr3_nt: TGTGCCAGCAGTTACTCGAGCTTACAGGTTGGGTATGGCTACACCTTC; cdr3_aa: CASSYSSLQVGYGYTF
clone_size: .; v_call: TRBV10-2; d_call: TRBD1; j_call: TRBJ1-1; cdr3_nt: TGCGCCAGCAGCTTACAGGGGTTCTTGATGGCTTTCTTT; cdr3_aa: CASSLQGFLMAFF
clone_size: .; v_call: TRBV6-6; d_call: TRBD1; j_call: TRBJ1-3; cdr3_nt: TGTGCCAGCAGTTACTCACAGGGGAGCGGAAACACCATATATTTT; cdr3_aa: CASSYSQGSGNTIYF
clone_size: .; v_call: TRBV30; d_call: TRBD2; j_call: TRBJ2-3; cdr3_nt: TGTGCCTGGAGTGAAGGGGCGGGAGCCCCAGATACGCAGTATTTT; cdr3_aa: CAWSEGAGAPDTQYF
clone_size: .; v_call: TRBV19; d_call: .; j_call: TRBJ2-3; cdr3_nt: TGTGCCAGTAGGATGGGGGGAGGAGAAACAGATACGCAGTATTTT; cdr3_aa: CASRMGGGETDTQYF
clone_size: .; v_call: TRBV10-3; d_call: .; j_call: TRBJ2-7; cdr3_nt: TGTGCCATAGGCAGGGCGTCCTACGAGCAGTACTTC; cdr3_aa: CAIGRASYEQYF
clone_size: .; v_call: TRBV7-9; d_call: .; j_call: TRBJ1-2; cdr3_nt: TGTGCCAGCAGCTTAGGGTACCGGAGGGACCGGCCCGGCTACACCTTC; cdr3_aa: CASSLGYRRDRPGYTF
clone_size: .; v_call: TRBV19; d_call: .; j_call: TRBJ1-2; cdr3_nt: TGTGCCAGCAGGCTTAAGTATGGCTACACCTTC; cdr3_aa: CASRLKYGYTF
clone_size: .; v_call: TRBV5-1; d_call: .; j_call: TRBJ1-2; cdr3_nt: TGCGCCAGCAGCTTAAGGGAGAGAGACTATGGCTACACCTTC; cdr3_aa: CASSLRERDYGYTF
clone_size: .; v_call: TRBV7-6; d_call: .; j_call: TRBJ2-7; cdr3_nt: TGTGCCAGCAGCTTAGGTGGGGGGATGTACGAGCAGTACTTC; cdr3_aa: CASSLGGGMYEQYF
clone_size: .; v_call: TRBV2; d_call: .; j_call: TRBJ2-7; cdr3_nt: TGTGCCAGCAGTGTATACAGGGAATACGAGCAGTACTTC; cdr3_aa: CASSVYREYEQYF
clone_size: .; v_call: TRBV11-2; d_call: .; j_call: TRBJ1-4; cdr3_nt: TGTGCCAGCAGCTCACGACCTTACGGGACAATCGAAAAACTGTTTTTT; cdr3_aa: CASSSRPYGTIEKLFF
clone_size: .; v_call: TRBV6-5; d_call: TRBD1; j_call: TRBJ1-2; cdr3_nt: TGTGCCAGCATACACAGGGGGCGCATCTATGGCTACACCTTC; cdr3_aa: CASIHRGRIYGYTF
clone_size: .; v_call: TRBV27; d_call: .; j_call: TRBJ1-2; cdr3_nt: TGTGCCAGCAGTTTTCCGGGTGGCTATGGCTACACCTTC; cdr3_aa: CASSFPGGYGYTF
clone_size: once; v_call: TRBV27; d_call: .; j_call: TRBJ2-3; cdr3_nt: TGTGCCAGCAGTCCGAAACGGGGAGATACGCAGTATTTT; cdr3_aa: CASSPKRGDTQYF
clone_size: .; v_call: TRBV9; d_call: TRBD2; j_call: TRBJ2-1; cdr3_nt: TGTGCCAGCAGCGTAGATCTTCCCGGGACTAGCGCGTACAATGAGCAGTTCTTC; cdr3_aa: CASSVDLPGTSAYNEQFF
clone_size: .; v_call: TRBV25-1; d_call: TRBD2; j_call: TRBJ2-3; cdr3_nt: TGTGCCAGCAGTGATTCTAGCGGTCGAGGTCTCCGCACAGATACGCAGTATTTT; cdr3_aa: CASSDSSGRGLRTDTQYF
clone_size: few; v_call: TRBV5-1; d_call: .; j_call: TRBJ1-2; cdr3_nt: TGCGCCAGCAGCCCCCGTCGGGACACCGTCTATGGCTACACCTTC; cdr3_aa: CASSPRRDTVYGYTF
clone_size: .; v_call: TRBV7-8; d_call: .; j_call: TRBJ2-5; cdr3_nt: TGTGCCAGCAGCTTAGACAGGGAAGAGACCCAGTACTTC; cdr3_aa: CASSLDREETQYF
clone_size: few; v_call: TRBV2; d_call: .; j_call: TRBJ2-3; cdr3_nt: TGTGCCAGCAGTGACCCCGGGACTAGCACAGATACGCAGTATTTT; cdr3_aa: CASSDPGTSTDTQYF
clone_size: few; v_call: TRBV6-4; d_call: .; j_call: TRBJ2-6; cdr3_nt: TGTGCCAGCAGTGAGGAGGCTTTCCGCTCTGGGGCCAACGTCCTGACTTTC; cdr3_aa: CASSEEAFRSGANVLTF
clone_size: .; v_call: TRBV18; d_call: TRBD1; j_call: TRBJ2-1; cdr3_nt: TGTGCCAGCTTAACCGGGACAGGTGAGCGGCACAATGAGCAGTTCTTC; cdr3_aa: CASLTGTGERHNEQFF
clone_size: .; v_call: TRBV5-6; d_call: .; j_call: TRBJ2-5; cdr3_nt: TGTGCCAGCAGCTTGGCGGGTGTTCAAGAGACCCAGTACTTC; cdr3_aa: CASSLAGVQETQYF
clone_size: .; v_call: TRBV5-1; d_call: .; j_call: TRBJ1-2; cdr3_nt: TGCGCCAGCAGCCTGGGACTCTATGGCTACACCTTC; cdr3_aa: CASSLGLYGYTF
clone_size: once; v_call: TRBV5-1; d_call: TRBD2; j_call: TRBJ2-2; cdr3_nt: TGCGCCAGCAGCTTGGGGCTAGCGGGGGCGCTGAACACCGGGGAGCTGTTTTTT; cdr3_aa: CASSLGLAGALNTGELFF
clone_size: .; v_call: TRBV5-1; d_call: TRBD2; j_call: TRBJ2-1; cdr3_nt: TGCGCCAGCAGCTTCGGGACTAGCGGGAACAATGAGCAGTTCTTC; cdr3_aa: CASSFGTSGNNEQFF
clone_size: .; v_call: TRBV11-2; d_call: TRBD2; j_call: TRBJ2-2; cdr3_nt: TGTGCCAGCAGCTTAGTTTTGGCGGGAGCCGGGGAGCTGTTTTTT; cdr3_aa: CASSLVLAGAGELFF
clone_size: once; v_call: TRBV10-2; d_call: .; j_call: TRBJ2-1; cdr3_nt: TGCGCCAGCAGGACGGGGTTCTCCTACAATGAGCAGTTCTTC; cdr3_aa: CASRTGFSYNEQFF
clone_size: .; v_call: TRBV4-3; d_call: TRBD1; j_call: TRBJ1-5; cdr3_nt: TGCGCCAGCAGCCCAATATGGAGGGGGCGTCAGCCCCAGCATTTT; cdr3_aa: CASSPIWRGRQPQHF
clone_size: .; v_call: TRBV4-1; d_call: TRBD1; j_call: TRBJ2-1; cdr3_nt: TGCGCCTCTGGACAGGGTTGGCCCGAGCAGTTCTTC; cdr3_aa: CASGQGWPEQFF
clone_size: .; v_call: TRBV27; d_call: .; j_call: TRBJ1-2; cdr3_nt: TGTGCCAGCACCGGGGGGGGTGGAGGCTACACCTTC; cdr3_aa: CASTGGGGGYTF
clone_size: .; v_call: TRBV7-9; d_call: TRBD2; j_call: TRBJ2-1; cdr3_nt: TGTGCCAGCAGCCCCCCCCGCCTAGCGGGAGAAGGCTATGAGCAGTTCTTC; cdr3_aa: CASSPPRLAGEGYEQFF
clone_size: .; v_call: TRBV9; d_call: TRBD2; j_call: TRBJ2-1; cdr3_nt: TGTGCCAGCAGCTTACTAGCGGGAGGGGGCAATGAGCAGTTCTTC; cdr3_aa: CASSLLAGGGNEQFF
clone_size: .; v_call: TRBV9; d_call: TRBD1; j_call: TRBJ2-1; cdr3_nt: TGTGCCAGCAGCGTAACAGGGGTCGACTACAATGAGCAGTTCTTC; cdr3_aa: CASSVTGVDYNEQFF
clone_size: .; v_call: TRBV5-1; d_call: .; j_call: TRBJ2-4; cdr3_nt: TGCGCCAGCAGCTTGACAGCCTTGGCAAACATTCAGTACTTC; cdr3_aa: CASSLTALANIQYF
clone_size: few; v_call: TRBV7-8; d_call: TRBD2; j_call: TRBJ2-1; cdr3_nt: TGTGCCAGCAGCCGGACTAGCGGGAGGGAGGGTGAGCAGTTCTTC; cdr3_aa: CASSRTSGREGEQFF
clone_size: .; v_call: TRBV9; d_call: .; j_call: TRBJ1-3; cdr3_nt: TGTGCCAGCAGCGTAGGTTCCTACTCTGGAAACACCATATATTTT; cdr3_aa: CASSVGSYSGNTIYF
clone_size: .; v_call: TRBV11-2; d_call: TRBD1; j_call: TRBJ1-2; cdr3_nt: TGTGCCAGCAGCAACCCGACAGGGGGCTACACCTTC; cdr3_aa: CASSNPTGGYTF
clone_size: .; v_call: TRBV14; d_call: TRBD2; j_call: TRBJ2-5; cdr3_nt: TGTGCCCCACTCTCGGGGGGGCTCCGGGAGACCCAGTACTTC; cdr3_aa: CAPLSGGLRETQYF
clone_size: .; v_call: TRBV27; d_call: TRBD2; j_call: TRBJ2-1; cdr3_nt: TGTGCCAGCAGTTTAAATTTTCGGCTAGCGGGTTATGAGCAGTTCTTC; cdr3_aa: CASSLNFRLAGYEQFF
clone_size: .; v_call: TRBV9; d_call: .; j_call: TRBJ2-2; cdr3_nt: TGTGCCAGCAGCGAGCGGAGCTACACCGGGGAGCTGTTTTTT; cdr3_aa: CASSERSYTGELFF
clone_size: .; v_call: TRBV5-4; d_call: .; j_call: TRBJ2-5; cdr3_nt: TGTGCCAGCAGCTTTCCCGGAGGGGACCAAGAGACCCAGTACTTC; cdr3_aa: CASSFPGGDQETQYF
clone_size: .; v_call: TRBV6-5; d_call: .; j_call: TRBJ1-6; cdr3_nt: TGTGCCAGCAAGCGACTACAGACCTATAATTCACCCCTCCACTTT; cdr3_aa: CASKRLQTYNSPLHF
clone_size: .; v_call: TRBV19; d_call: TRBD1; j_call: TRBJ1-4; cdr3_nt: TGTGCCACCGACCCTCGACAGGGTAGTGAAAAACTGTTTTTT; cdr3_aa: CATDPRQGSEKLFF
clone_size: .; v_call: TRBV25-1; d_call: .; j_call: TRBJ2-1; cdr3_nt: TGTGCCAGCAGTATTTTGACTAGTGATTACAATGAGCAGTTCTTC; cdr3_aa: CASSILTSDYNEQFF
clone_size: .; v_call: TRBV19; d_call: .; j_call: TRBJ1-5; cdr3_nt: TGTGCCAGTAGTATAGTACAGGGCAATCAGCCCCAGCATTTT; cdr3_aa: CASSIVQGNQPQHF
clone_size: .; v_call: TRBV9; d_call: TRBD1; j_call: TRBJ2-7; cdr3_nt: TGTGCCAGCAGCGACGGGACAGGGAGCTCCTACGAGCAGTACTTC; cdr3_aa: CASSDGTGSSYEQYF
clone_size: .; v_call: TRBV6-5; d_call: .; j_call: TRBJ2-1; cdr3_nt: TGTGCCAGCAGTTACTTTGGCGCCGGAGGGGAGCAGTTCTTC; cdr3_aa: CASSYFGAGGEQFF
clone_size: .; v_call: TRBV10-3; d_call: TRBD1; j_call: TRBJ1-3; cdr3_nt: TGTGCCATCAGTGAGTCGAAAGGGGGCTCTGTAGGAAACACCATATATTTT; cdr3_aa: CAISESKGGSVGNTIYF
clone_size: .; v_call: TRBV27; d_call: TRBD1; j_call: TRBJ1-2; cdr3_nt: TGTGCCAGCAGTCCCGGACAGGGGGATTTCTATGGCTACACCTTC; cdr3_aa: CASSPGQGDFYGYTF
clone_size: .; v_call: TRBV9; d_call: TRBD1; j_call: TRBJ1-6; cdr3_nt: TGTGCCAGCAGCGCACTGGGACAGGGTGATTCACCCCTCCACTTT; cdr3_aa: CASSALGQGDSPLHF